Presented here are 8 T cell receptor beta chains from one specimen sequenced in a study of CD8 T cells in ankylosing spondylitis. In TCRdb, the 5' RACE reads were re-called with MiXCR into one record per CDR3 protein. The sample includes roughly 280,000 distinct CDR3 sequences, around 18% of them seen just once. Input material: blood, either unsorted or a sorted T cell fraction (not recorded which). The source is a male donor with ankylosing spondylitis or in good health (not recorded which).

V and J are TRBV5-1 and TRBJ1-1, with 11 nucleotides matching TRBD1. CDR3 length: 17 amino acids. V dropped 0 bases and J dropped 1; count of bases not matched to a gene: 5. CDR1 and CDR2 from the germline V gene are SGHRS and YFSETQ. In DNA form, the CDR3 reads TGCGCCAGCAGCTTGGGGACAGGGGGCCCGACGAACACTGAAGCTTTCTTT. Its translation is CASSLGTGGPTNTEAFF.

This clonotype was detected a few times. The genes are TRBV11-2 and TRBJ2-2; the D gene could be TRBD1 or TRBD2 (5 bases each). Germline V gene data show CDR1 as SGHAT and CDR2 as FQNNGV. The CDR3 totals 15 residues. V gave up 1 base and J gave up 4 bases, with 10 bases separating them. The CDR3 DNA reads as TGTGCCAGCAGCTTAGGAGGGGCTGTCACCGGGGAGCTGTTTTTT. Amino acid sequence: CASSLGGAVTGELFF.

The chain employs TRBV6-2 or TRBV6-3 and TRBJ1-5; the D gene is possibly TRBD1 (6 bases). V was trimmed by 2 bases and J by 0 bases, leaving 14 bases between them. Per germline, CDR1 MNHEY and CDR2 SVGEGT. The CDR3 length is 17 residues. The CDR3 sequence: CASSYGAGQNSNQPQHF. The CDR3 nucleotides are TGTGCCAGCAGTTACGGGGCAGGACAGAATAGCAATCAGCCCCAGCATTTT.

J is TRBJ2-3 and V is TRBV5-1, with TRBD1 identical over 7 bases. Germline trimming cut 5 bases from V and 3 bases from J; bases unmatched to any gene: 6. CDR1 and CDR2 (germline): SGHRS, YFSETQ. The CDR3 runs to 14 residues. The CDR3: CASSTGQVTDTQYF. CDR3 DNA sequence: TGCGCCAGCAGTACCGGACAGGTAACAGATACGCAGTATTTT.

V and J are TRBV20-1 and TRBJ2-1; 10 positions agree with TRBD2. CDR3 length: 17 amino acids. Germline V lookup: CDR1 DFQATT, CDR2 SNEGSKA (reference sequence). V was pared by 1 base and J by 1 base, with 7 bases of the junction left unmatched. CDR3 protein: CSARVLAGERSYNEQFF. The CDR3 nucleotides are TGCAGTGCTAGAGTCCTAGCGGGAGAGAGGTCCTACAATGAGCAGTTCTTC.

This chain joins TRBV24-1 and TRBJ2-3, with D maybe TRBD2 (6 bases). V shed 4 bases and J shed 1 base, with 17 bases lying between them. Per the germline V gene, CDR1 is KGHDR and CDR2 is SFDVKD. There are 17 residues in the CDR3. CDR3 coding DNA: TGTGCCACCAGTGACCTTTCCGGGAGAGGAGGCACAGATACGCAGTATTTT. Its protein product is CATSDLSGRGGTDTQYF.

This clonotype appeared many times. The V call is TRBV20-1, the J call TRBJ1-6; a possible D gene is TRBD1 (6 bases). Trimming left V 5 bases short and J 3 bases short, with 14 bases between. This CDR3 has 15 residues. Germline V gene data show CDR1 as DFQATT and CDR2 as SNEGSKA (reference sequence). The chain's CDR3 is CSAVGQTSYNSPLHF. CDR3 bases: TGCAGTGCTGTTGGACAGACAAGCTATAATTCACCCCTCCACTTT.

V usage is TRBV6-5 and J usage is TRBJ1-1; unclear D gene. Germline assignment: CDR1 MNHEY and CDR2 SVGAGI. The germline V and J ends were trimmed by 4 bases and 4 bases, with 16 bases remaining between them. CDR3 length: 15 residues. The CDR3 sequence: CASSSPTALSTEAFF. In nucleotides, the CDR3 is TGTGCCAGCAGTTCCCCAACAGCGTTATCCACTGAAGCTTTCTTT.